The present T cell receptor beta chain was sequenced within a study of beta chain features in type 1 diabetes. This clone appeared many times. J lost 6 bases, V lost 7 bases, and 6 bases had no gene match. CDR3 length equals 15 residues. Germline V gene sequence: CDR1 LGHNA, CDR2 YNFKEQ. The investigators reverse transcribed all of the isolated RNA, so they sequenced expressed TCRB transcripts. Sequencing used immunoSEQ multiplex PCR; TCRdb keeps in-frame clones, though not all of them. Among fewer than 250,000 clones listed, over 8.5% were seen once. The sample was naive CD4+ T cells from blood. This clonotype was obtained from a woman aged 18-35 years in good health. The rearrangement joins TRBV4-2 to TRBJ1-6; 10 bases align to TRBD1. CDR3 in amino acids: CASKFRDRGNSPLHF. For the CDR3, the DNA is TGTGCCAGCAAATTCCGGGACAGGGGTAATTCACCCCTCCACTTT.